Presented here are 15 T cell receptor beta chains from one specimen sequenced in a study of beta chain features in type 1 diabetes. As every portion of the isolated RNA was reverse transcribed, the sequencing read expressed TCRB transcripts. TCRdb's table, derived via immunoSEQ multiplex PCR, lists solely in-frame clones and lacks some. Of over 150,000 clones in the sample, around 8.5% were seen once. The specimen sequenced was central memory CD4+ T cells from blood. The receptors come from a man between 18 and 29 years old in good health.

The chain combines TRBV30 with TRBJ2-5; 9 nucleotides line up with TRBD2. V trimming: 2 bases; J trimming: 4 bases; junction bases outside the gene matches: 8. Germline V CDR1 and CDR2: GTSNPN, SVGIG (reference sequence). The CDR3 is made up of 15 amino acids. DNA for the CDR3: TGTGCCTGGAGTTGGCTGCGGGGGGGCCCAGAGACCCAGTACTTC. Its protein product is CAWSWLRGGPETQYF.

The V and J genes are TRBV7-2 and TRBJ1-2, with 8 bases matching TRBD1. J gave up 4 bases and V 6 bases, and 7 bases lay outside the gene matches. The germline gives CDR1 SGHTA, CDR2 FQGNSA. This CDR3 has 14 amino acids. CDR3 in amino acids: CASRRGQGPYGYTF. DNA of the CDR3: TGTGCCAGCAGAAGAGGACAGGGACCCTATGGCTACACCTTC. The variable domain in full, with the rest retrieved from reference TRBV7-2 and TRBJ1-2, is GAGVSQSPSNKVTEKGKDVELRCDPISGHTALYWYRQSLGQGLEFLIYFQGNSAPDKSGLPSDRFSAERTGGSVSTLTIQRTQQEDSAVYLCASRRGQGPYGYTFGSGTRLTVV.

This clone was counted only a few times. The chain uses TRBV6-6 and TRBJ2-7, with a tentative D call TRBD2 (5 bases). The CDR3 covers 12 residues. V lost 0 bases and J 12 bases, leaving 12 bases between the germline ends. From germline, CDR1 is MNHNY and CDR2 SVGAGI (reference sequence). The CDR3 region has the DNA TGTGCCAGCAGTTACTCCGCGGGCCAAGGGTACTTC. Protein product: CASSYSAGQGYF.

In this sample, this clone turned up a few times. J is TRBJ2-1 and V is TRBV7-2, with TRBD2 identical over 12 bases. From germline, CDR1 is SGHTA and CDR2 FQGNSA. The CDR3 consists of 15 residues. The V gene end was trimmed by 4 bases and the J gene end by 9 bases; junction bases not matched to a gene: 7. As DNA, the CDR3 is TGTGCCAGCAGCTCCGGACTAGCGGGGTCCGCTGAGCAGTTCTTC. The encoded protein is CASSSGLAGSAEQFF.

The chain combines TRBV9 with TRBJ2-5; 8 positions match TRBD2. The CDR3 runs to 19 residues. Germline V gives CDR1 SGDLS, CDR2 YYNGEE. The trim removed 0 bases at V and 1 base at J, leaving 14 bases unmatched. The CDR3 is CASSVDTPGGLDPQETQYF. As DNA, the CDR3 is TGTGCCAGCAGCGTAGATACCCCGGGGGGGCTAGACCCCCAAGAGACCCAGTACTTC.

This clone appeared a few times. The gene calls are TRBV15 and TRBJ2-7, with 7 bases aligning to TRBD1. V was pared by 8 bases and J by 3 bases, with 13 bases of the junction left unmatched. The CDR3 is 15 amino acids. Germline lookup yields CDR1 LNHNV and CDR2 YYDKDF (reference sequence). In nucleotides, the CDR3 is TGTGCCACCCGAGATGGGCAGGGGGTAAACTACGAGCAGTACTTC. It specifies CATRDGQGVNYEQYF.

The CDR3 DNA is TGTGCCAGCAGCTGGACAGGCGGGGGCTACACCTTC. It codes for CASSWTGGGYTF. The V gene is TRBV7-2, the J gene TRBJ1-2, with 7 nucleotides matching TRBD1. The CDR3 extends over 12 amino acids. V dropped 4 bases and J dropped 8; count of bases not matched to a gene: 4. The V gene's germline CDR1 is SGHTA and CDR2 FQGNSA.

This sequence joins TRBV28 and TRBJ1-2, with 8 nucleotides matching TRBD1. Losses at the gene ends were 6 bases for V and 7 bases for J; bases not matched to a gene: 7. CDR1 is MDHEN and CDR2 is SYDVKM in the germline V gene. The CDR3 length is 13 residues. DNA for the CDR3: TGTGCCAGCAGACTGACAGGGGAACGTGGCTACACCTTC. The encoded protein is CASRLTGERGYTF.

This chain connects TRBV4-2 to TRBJ2-3; 8 bases fit TRBD2. The V and J ends lost 3 bases and 5 bases, in that order; junction bases with no gene match: 10. CDR1 and CDR2 from the germline V gene are LGHNA and YNFKEQ. This CDR3 comprises 16 residues. The CDR3 reads CASSQERGPPRDTQYF. The CDR3 bases are TGTGCCAGCAGCCAGGAGCGGGGGCCTCCGAGAGATACGCAGTATTTT.

The chain uses TRBV27 and TRBJ1-2; unclear D gene. V was pared by 2 bases and J by 8 bases, with 12 bases between. The CDR3 is 13 amino acids. Germline lookup yields CDR1 MNHEY and CDR2 SMNVEV (reference sequence). DNA for the CDR3: TGTGCCAGCAGTTTAAATGGCAGGTTGGGCTACACCTTC. Its translation: CASSLNGRLGYTF.

This clone was found a few times. The V call is TRBV6-5, the J call TRBJ1-5, with D hard to call. CDR3 length equals 14 residues. With 0 bases removed from V and 4 bases from J, the gap between germline ends came to 7 bases. Germline CDR1 MNHEY, CDR2 SVGAGI. The DNA for the CDR3 is TGTGCCAGCAGTTACTCGAGAGAGAATCAGCCCCAGCATTTT. Its translation: CASSYSRENQPQHF.

This rearrangement joins TRBV10-3 to TRBJ2-2; 7 bases line up with TRBD1. The CDR3 runs to 13 residues. Germline CDR1 ENHRY, CDR2 SYGVKD. The V and J ends lost 6 bases and 6 bases, in that order; junction bases with no gene match: 4. The CDR3: CAISLTGPGELFF. The CDR3 DNA is TGTGCCATCAGCCTGACAGGGCCCGGGGAGCTGTTTTTT.

CDR3 residues: CASSPPAGLAGGGDQYF. CDR3 coding DNA: TGTGCCAGCAGCCCTCCCGCTGGGCTAGCGGGAGGTGGGGACCAGTACTTC. The V gene is TRBV9, the J gene TRBJ2-5; 11 bases agree with TRBD2. Germline V gene lookup returns CDR1 SGDLS and CDR2 YYNGEE. CDR3 size: 17 residues. V was clipped by 4 bases and J by 10 bases; unmatched bases: 18.

The gene calls are TRBV4-2 and TRBJ2-5, with D unclear. In germline, CDR1 is LGHNA, CDR2 YNFKEQ. The V end was cut by 0 bases, the J end by 5 bases, with 16 bases between. The CDR3 extends over 16 amino acids. CDR3 sequence: CASSQDGVYLGETQYF. The CDR3, as DNA: TGTGCCAGCAGCCAAGATGGAGTCTACCTCGGGGAGACCCAGTACTTC.

This rearrangement joins TRBV4-3 to TRBJ2-7; 10 nucleotides agree with TRBD2. CDR1 is LGHNA, CDR2 YSLEER, per germline. After removal of 0 bases from V and 3 bases from J, the junction contained 14 bases not matched to a gene. The CDR3 covers 19 residues. The CDR3 DNA reads TGCGCCAGCAGCCAAGATTATAGGACTAGCGGTAAGAGGAGCTACGAGCAGTACTTC. Protein: CASSQDYRTSGKRSYEQYF.